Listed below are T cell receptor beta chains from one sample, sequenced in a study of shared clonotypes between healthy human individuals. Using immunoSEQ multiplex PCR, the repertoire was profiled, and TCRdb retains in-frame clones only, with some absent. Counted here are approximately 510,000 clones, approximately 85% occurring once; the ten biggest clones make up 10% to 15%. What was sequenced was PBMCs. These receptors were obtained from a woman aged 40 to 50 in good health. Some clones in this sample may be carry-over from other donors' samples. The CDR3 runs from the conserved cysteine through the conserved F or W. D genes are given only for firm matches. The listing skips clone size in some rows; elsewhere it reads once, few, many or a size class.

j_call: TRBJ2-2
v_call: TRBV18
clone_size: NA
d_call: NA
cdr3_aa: CASSPRTISGNTGELFF
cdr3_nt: TGTGCCAGCTCACCCCGAACGATTTCGGGAAACACCGGGGAGCTGTTTTTT

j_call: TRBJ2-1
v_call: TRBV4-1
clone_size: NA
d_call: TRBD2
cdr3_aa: CASSHLRERGEQFF
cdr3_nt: TGCGCCAGCAGCCATCTCAGGGAGCGGGGTGAGCAGTTCTTC

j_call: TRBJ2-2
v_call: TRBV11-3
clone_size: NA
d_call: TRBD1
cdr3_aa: CASSLDRDTGELFF
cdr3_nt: TGTGCCAGCAGCCTCGACAGGGACACCGGGGAGCTGTTTTTT

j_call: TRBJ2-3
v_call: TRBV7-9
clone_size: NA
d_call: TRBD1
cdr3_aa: CATNRAKQGTDTQYF
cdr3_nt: TGTGCCACCAACCGAGCCAAACAGGGGACGGATACGCAGTATTTT

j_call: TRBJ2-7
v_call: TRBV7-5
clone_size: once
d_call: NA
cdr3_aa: CVRSQHEEREDHYEQYF
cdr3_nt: TGTGTCAGAAGCCAACATGAGGAGCGGGAGGATCACTACGAGCAGTACTTC

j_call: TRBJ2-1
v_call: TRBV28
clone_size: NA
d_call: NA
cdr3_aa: CASSFRLYPPHNEQFF
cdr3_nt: TGTGCCAGCAGTTTTCGGTTGTACCCCCCCCACAATGAGCAGTTCTTC

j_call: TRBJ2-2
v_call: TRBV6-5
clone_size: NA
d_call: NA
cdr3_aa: CASITNTGELFF
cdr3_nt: TGTGCCAGCATTACGAACACCGGGGAGCTGTTTTTT

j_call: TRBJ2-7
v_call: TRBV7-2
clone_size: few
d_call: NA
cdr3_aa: CASRRRKGALYEQYF
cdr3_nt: TGTGCCAGCAGACGCAGAAAAGGGGCCTTGTACGAGCAGTACTTC

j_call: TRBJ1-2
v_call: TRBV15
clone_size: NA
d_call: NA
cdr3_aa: CATSRDLYRDYGYTF
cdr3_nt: TGTGCCACCAGCAGAGATCTCTACAGGGATTATGGCTACACCTTC

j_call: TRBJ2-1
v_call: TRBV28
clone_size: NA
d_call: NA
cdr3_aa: CATTGAAYNEQFF
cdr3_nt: TGTGCCACTACGGGAGCGGCTTACAATGAGCAGTTCTTC

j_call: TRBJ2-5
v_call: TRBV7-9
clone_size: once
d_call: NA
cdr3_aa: CASRFTSNPQETQYF
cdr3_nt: TGTGCCAGCAGATTTACCTCAAACCCCCAAGAGACCCAGTACTTC

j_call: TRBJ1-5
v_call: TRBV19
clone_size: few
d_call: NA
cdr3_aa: CASRKSAGVHQPQHF
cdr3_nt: TGTGCCAGTCGTAAATCGGCCGGGGTTCATCAGCCCCAGCATTTT

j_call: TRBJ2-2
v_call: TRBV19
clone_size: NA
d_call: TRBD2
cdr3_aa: CASSTFSGRGDTGELFF
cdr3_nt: TGTGCCAGTAGTACCTTTAGCGGGAGAGGCGACACCGGGGAGCTGTTTTTT

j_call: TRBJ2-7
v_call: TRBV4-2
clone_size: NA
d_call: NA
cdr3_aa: CASSQEGASLDEQYF
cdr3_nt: TGTGCCAGCAGCCAAGAGGGGGCTAGTCTAGACGAGCAGTACTTC

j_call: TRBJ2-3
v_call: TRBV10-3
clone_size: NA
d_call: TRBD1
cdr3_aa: CAISESQDRASIF
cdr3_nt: TGTGCCATCAGTGAGTCCCAGGACAGGGCTTCCATCTTT

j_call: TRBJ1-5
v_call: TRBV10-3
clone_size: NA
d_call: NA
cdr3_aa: CAISESKEDQPQHF
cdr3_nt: TGTGCCATCAGTGAGTCGAAGGAGGACCAGCCCCAGCATTTT

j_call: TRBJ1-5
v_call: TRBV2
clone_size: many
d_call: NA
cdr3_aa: CASSDPLNQPQHF
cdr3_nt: TGTGCCAGCAGTGACCCCTTAAATCAGCCCCAGCATTTT

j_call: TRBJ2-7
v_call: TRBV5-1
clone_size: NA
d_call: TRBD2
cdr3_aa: CASSQGLAGEGQYF
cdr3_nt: TGCGCCAGCAGCCAAGGTCTAGCGGGAGAAGGGCAGTACTTC

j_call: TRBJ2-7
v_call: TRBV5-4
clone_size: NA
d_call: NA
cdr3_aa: CASSFEYAKVSEQYF
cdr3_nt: TGTGCCAGCAGCTTTGAGTACGCCAAAGTCTCCGAGCAGTACTTC

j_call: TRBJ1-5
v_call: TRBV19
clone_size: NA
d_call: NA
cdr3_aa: CASSIAPQPQHF
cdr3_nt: TGTGCCAGTAGTATAGCCCCTCAGCCCCAGCATTTT

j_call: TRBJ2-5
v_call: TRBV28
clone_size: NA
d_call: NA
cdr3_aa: CASSLSGGLVQETQYF
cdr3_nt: TGTGCCAGCAGTTTAAGTGGCGGCCTAGTACAAGAGACCCAGTACTTC

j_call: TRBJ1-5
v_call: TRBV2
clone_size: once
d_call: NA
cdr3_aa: CASRERRQGYSNQPQHF
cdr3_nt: TGTGCCAGCAGAGAGAGAAGGCAGGGGTATAGCAATCAGCCCCAGCATTTT

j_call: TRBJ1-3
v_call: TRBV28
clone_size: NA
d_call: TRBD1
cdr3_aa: CASMSGGPWVSGNTIYF
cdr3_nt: TGTGCCAGCATGTCAGGGGGCCCCTGGGTTTCTGGAAACACCATATATTTT

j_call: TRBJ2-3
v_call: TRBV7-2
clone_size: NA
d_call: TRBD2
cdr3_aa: CASSSGLGTQYF
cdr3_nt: TGTGCCAGCAGCAGTGGACTAGGGACGCAGTATTTT

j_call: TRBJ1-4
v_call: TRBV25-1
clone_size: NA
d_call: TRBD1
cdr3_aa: CASRMTGGEKLFF
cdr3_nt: TGTGCCAGCAGGATGACAGGGGGAGAAAAACTGTTTTTT

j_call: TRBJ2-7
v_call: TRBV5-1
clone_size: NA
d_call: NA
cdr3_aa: CASSSLGQAYEQYF
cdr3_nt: TGCGCCAGCAGCTCGTTGGGGCAAGCCTACGAGCAGTACTTC

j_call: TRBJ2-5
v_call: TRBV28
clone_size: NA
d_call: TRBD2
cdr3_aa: CASSLSGGGETQYF
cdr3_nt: TGTGCCAGCAGTTTATCCGGCGGGGGAGAGACCCAGTACTTC

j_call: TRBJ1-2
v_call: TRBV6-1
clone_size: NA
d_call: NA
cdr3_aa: CASSVGVGYGYTF
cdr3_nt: TGTGCCAGCAGTGTGGGGGTAGGGTATGGCTACACCTTC

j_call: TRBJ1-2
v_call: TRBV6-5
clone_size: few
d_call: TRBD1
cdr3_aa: CASSTRDRGLGGYTF
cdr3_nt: TGTGCCAGCAGTACCCGGGACAGGGGGCTTGGTGGCTACACCTTC

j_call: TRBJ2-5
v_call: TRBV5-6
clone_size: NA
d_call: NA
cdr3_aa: CASSSVRTYETQYF
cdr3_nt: TGTGCCAGCAGCTCGGTGCGGACATACGAGACCCAGTACTTC

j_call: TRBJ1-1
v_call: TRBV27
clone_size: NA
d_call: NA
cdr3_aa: CASSLGRGTEAFF
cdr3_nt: TGTGCCAGCAGTTTAGGCAGGGGCACTGAAGCTTTCTTT

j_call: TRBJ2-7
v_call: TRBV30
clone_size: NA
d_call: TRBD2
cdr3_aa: CAWSGRTSGFYEQYF
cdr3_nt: TGTGCCTGGAGTGGGCGGACTAGCGGGTTCTACGAGCAGTACTTC

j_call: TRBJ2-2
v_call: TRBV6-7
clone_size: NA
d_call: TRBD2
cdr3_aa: CASSYSSPLAGVAGELFF
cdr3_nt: TGTGCCAGCAGTTACTCGAGCCCCCTAGCGGGAGTTGCCGGGGAGCTGTTTTTT

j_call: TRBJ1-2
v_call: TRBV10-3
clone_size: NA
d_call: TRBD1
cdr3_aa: CAIREGGAASGYTF
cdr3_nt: TGTGCCATCAGGGAAGGGGGCGCCGCTTCTGGCTACACCTTC

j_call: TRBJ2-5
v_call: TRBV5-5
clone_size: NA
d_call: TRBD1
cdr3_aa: CASSDRDRAQETQYF
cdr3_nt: TGTGCCAGCAGCGACCGGGACAGGGCCCAAGAGACCCAGTACTTC

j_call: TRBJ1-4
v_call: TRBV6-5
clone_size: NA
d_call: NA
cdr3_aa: CASSRQEKLFF
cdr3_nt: TGTGCCAGCAGCCGACAGGAAAAACTGTTTTTT

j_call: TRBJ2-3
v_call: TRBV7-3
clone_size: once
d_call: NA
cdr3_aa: CASSSGQGNTQYF
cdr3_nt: TGTGCCAGCAGCTCCGGGCAGGGTAATACGCAGTATTTT

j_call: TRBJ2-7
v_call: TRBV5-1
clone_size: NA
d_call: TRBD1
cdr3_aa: CASSLGDRSYEQYF
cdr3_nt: TGCGCCAGCAGCTTAGGGGACAGATCCTACGAGCAGTACTTC

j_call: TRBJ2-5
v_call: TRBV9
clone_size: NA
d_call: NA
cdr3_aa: CASSPSWREETQYF
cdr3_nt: TGTGCCAGCAGCCCCAGCTGGCGGGAAGAGACCCAGTACTTC

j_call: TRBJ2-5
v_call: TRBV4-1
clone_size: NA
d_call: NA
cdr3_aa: CASSQPRQAWAQYF
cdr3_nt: TGCGCCAGCAGCCAACCTAGACAGGCTTGGGCCCAGTACTTC

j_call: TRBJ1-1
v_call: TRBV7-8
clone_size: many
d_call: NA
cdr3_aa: CASSLDRVGWNTEAFF
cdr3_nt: TGTGCCAGCAGCTTGGACCGGGTTGGGTGGAACACTGAAGCTTTCTTT

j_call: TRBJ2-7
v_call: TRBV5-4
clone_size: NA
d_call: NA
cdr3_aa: CASSQVLTGYAYEQYF
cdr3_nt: TGCGCCAGCAGCCAGGTCCTGACAGGTTACGCCTACGAGCAGTACTTC

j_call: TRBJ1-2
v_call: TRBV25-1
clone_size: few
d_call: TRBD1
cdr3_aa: CASRTGEIGYTF
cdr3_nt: TGTGCCAGCAGGACAGGGGAAATTGGCTACACCTTC

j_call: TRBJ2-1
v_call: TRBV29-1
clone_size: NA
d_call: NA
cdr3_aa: CSVEDPRGPYNEQFF
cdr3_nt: TGCAGCGTTGAAGACCCACGGGGCCCCTACAATGAGCAGTTCTTC

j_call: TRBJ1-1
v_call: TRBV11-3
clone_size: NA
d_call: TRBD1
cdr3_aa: CASSQGGAEAFF
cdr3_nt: TGTGCCAGCAGCCAGGGGGGCGCTGAAGCTTTCTTT

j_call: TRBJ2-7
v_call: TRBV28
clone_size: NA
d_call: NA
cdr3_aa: CASSSVAYEQYF
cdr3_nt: TGTGCCAGCAGTTCGGTGGCCTACGAGCAGTACTTC

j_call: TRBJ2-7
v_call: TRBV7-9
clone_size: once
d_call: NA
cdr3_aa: CASSLVAVSYEQYF
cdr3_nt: TGTGCCAGCAGCTTAGTGGCGGTCTCCTACGAGCAGTACTTC

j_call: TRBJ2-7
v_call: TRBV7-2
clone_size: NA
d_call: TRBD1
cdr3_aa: CASSSDRVGEQYF
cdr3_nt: TGTGCCAGCAGCTCGGACAGGGTTGGGGAGCAGTACTTC

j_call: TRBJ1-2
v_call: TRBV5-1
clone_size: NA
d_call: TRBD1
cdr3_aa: CASRLNRGNGLGGYTF
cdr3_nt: TGCGCCAGCAGGCTAAACAGGGGCAACGGACTCGGTGGCTACACCTTC

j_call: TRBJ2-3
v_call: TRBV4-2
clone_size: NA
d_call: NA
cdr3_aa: CASSQDGRRGTDTQYF
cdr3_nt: TGTGCCAGCAGCCAAGATGGGAGGAGGGGCACAGATACGCAGTATTTT

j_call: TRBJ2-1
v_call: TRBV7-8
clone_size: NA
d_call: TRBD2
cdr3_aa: CASSLDPGLAGDHEQFF
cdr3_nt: TGTGCCAGCAGCTTAGACCCCGGACTAGCGGGAGACCATGAGCAGTTCTTC

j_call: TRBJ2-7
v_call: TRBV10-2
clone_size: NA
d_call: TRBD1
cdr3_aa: CASRRDRDRYEQYF
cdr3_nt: TGCGCCAGCAGGAGGGACAGGGATCGGTACGAGCAGTACTTC

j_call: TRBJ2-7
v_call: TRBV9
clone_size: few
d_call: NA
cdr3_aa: CASSPASRASEQYF
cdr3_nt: TGTGCCAGCAGCCCCGCGTCAAGAGCGAGCGAGCAGTACTTC

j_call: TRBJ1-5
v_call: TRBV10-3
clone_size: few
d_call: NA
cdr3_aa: CAIVGEANQPQHF
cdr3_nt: TGTGCCATCGTAGGGGAGGCCAATCAGCCCCAGCATTTT

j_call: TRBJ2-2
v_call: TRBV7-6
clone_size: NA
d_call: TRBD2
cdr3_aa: CASSPRLAGGGGTGELFF
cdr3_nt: TGTGCCAGCAGCCCGCGACTAGCGGGAGGGGGAGGCACCGGGGAGCTGTTTTTT

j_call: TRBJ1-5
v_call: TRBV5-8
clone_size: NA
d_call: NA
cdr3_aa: CASSLARNQPQHF
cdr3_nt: TGTGCCAGCAGCTTGGCCCGCAATCAGCCCCAGCATTTT

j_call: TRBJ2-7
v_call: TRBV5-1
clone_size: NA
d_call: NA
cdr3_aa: CASSTQSGSYGYEQYF
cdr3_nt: TGCGCCAGCAGCACACAATCGGGGTCTTACGGCTACGAGCAGTACTTC

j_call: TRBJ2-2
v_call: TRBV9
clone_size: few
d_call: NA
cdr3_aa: CASSVAEEWAGELFF
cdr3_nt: TGTGCCAGCAGCGTAGCTGAGGAGTGGGCCGGGGAGCTGTTTTTT

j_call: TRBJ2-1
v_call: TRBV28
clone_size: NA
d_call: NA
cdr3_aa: CASSLFGEQFF
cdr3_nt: TGTGCCAGCAGTTTATTTGGTGAGCAGTTCTTC